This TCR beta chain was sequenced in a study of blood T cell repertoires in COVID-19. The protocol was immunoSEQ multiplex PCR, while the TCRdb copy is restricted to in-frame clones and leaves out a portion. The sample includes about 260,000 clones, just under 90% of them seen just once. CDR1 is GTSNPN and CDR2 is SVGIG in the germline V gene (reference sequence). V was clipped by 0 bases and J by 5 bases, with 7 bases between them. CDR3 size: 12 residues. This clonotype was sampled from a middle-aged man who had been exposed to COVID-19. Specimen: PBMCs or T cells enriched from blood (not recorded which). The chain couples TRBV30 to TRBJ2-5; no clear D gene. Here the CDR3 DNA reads TGTGCCTGGAGTGTATACGGGGAGACCCAGTACTTC. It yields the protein CAWSVYGETQYF.